The next 18 T cell receptor beta chains were all read from a single sample in a study of early T cells in non-severe SARS-CoV-2 infection. TCRdb processed the 5' RACE reads anew with MiXCR; each CDR3 protein has one entry. The repertoire holds about 50,000 distinct CDR3 sequences, with under 7.5% as singletons. The material sequenced was whole blood, taken at baseline. These TCRs come from an adult who was a healthcare worker with PCR-confirmed SARS-CoV-2 infection or an uninfected control (not recorded which).

This clonotype was observed at least ten times. The rearrangement links TRBV6-1 to TRBJ2-1; 7 nucleotides line up with TRBD2. The CDR3 length is 13 residues. Trimming removed 5 bases from V and 7 bases from J; junction bases left unmatched: 5. Germline V CDR1 and CDR2: MNHNS, SASEGT. The CDR3 DNA reads as TGTGCCAGCAGTAACGGGCGGGGGAATGAGCAGTTCTTC. Amino acids: CASSNGRGNEQFF.

This clonotype showed up many times. This chain connects TRBV5-1 to TRBJ2-1, with TRBD1 as a possible D gene (6 bases). Germline V CDR1 and CDR2: SGHRS, YFSETQ. Trimming shortened V by 7 bases and J by 9 bases, and 17 bases separated the two germline ends. CDR3 length: 13 amino acids. The CDR3 region is CASGGREVGEQFF. The CDR3 nucleotides read TGCGCCAGCGGGGGCAGGGAAGTTGGTGAGCAGTTCTTC. Filled out from reference TRBV5-1 and TRBJ2-1, the complete variable domain reads KAGVTQTPRYLIKTRGQQVTLSCSPISGHRSVSWYQQTPGQGLQFLFEYFSETQRNKGNFPGRFSGRQFSNSRSEMNVSTLELGDSALYLCASGGREVGEQFFGPGTRLTVL.

The gene calls are TRBV7-8 and TRBJ2-1; D possibly corresponds to TRBD2 (6 bases). In germline, CDR1 is SGHVS, CDR2 FQNEAQ. The CDR3 consists of 13 residues. Trimming took off 5 bases at V and 4 bases at J, with 9 bases between the two ends. CDR3: CASSIGGYNEQFF. Written as DNA, the CDR3 is TGTGCCAGCAGCATAGGAGGGTACAATGAGCAGTTCTTC. The whole variable domain, remainder taken from reference TRBV7-8 and TRBJ2-1, is GAGVSQSPRYKVAKRGQDVALRCDPISGHVSLFWYQQALGQGPEFLTYFQNEAQLDKSGLPSDRFFAERPEGSVSTLKIQRTQQEDSAVYLCASSIGGYNEQFFGPGTRLTVL.

This clonotype was seen repeatedly, ten times or more. This chain connects TRBV7-9 to TRBJ2-1; 15 bases match TRBD2. There are 20 residues in the CDR3. V lost 4 bases, J lost 0 bases, and 10 bases stayed unmatched. The germline gives CDR1 SEHNR, CDR2 FQNEAQ (reference sequence). The CDR3 DNA follows: TGTGCCAGCAGCTCACCCGGGACTAGCGGGGGGATAAGCTCCTACAATGAGCAGTTCTTC. Its translation is CASSSPGTSGGISSYNEQFF.

This clonotype was observed many times. The J gene is TRBJ2-7, the V gene TRBV18; the match to TRBD1 covers 8 bases. Germline V gene sequence: CDR1 KGHSH, CDR2 LQKENI. The CDR3 spans 16 residues. Trimming at V came to 4 bases and at J to 5 bases, leaving 13 bases not matched to a gene. The CDR3 DNA is TGTGCCAGCTCACGCACCCCCGGACAGGGAGGCCACGAGCAGTACTTC. Encoded protein: CASSRTPGQGGHEQYF.

In this sample, this clonotype turned up many times. The chain couples TRBV30 to TRBJ1-1; 8 bases are shared with TRBD1. J lost 6 bases, V lost 3 bases, and 6 bases had no gene match. CDR3 length: 13 residues. CDR1 and CDR2 from the germline V gene are GTSNPN and SVGIG (reference sequence). The CDR3 region is CAWRGQVIPEAFF. The CDR3 DNA reads TGTGCCTGGAGGGGACAGGTAATCCCTGAAGCTTTCTTT.

This clonotype was recorded at least ten times. The chain combines TRBV29-1 with TRBJ2-7, with D maybe TRBD1 (9 bases). CDR1 is SQVTM, CDR2 ANQGSEA, per germline. The CDR3 is 14 amino acids. The V end lost 6 bases, the J end lost 6 bases, and 21 bases lay between the germline ends. The CDR3 nucleotides are TGCAGCGTCGACAGGGGGTCCGGGAGGGCCGAGCAGTACTTC. Its translation: CSVDRGSGRAEQYF.

This clonotype was counted ten times or more. V and J are TRBV7-9 and TRBJ1-6; no reliable D call. The CDR3 runs 13 residues. V lost 0 bases to trimming and J lost 10 bases, with 7 bases between them. Germline lookup yields CDR1 SEHNR and CDR2 FQNEAQ (reference sequence). The CDR3 DNA follows: TGTGCCAGCAGCTTAGCAGGGCAGTCACCCCTCCACTTT. Residues: CASSLAGQSPLHF.

This clonotype has ten or more counts. The rearrangement uses TRBV12-5 and TRBJ2-7, with 12 bases that match TRBD2. V lost 4 bases to trimming and J lost 4 bases; unmatched junction nucleotides: 5. The CDR3 sequence is 15 residues long. The germline CDR1 and CDR2 sequences are LGHNT and FRNRAP. The CDR3 loop is CASGSGTSGLYEQYF. The CDR3 DNA reads TGTGCTAGTGGTTCGGGGACTAGCGGGTTATACGAGCAGTACTTC.

This clonotype was picked up many times. CDR3: CASSLYGGQETQYF. The CDR3 DNA reads TGCGCCAGCAGCTTGTACGGGGGTCAAGAGACCCAGTACTTC. This rearrangement joins TRBV5-1 to TRBJ2-5; the D gene is possibly TRBD2 (6 bases). The CDR3 runs 14 residues. Germline V lookup: CDR1 SGHRS, CDR2 YFSETQ. V was trimmed by 1 base and J by 2 bases, leaving 9 bases between them.

The table lists this clonotype with many counts. The chain uses TRBV5-1 and TRBJ1-2; no reliable D call. Trimming took off 5 bases at V and 6 bases at J, with 2 bases between the two ends. This CDR3 is 9 amino acids long. Germline CDR1 and CDR2: SGHRS and YFSETQ. The CDR3 region is CASRNGYTF. In DNA, the CDR3 is TGCGCCAGCAGAAATGGCTACACCTTC.

This clonotype was counted ten times or more. V usage is TRBV9 and J usage is TRBJ2-2; possibly TRBD1 or TRBD2 for D (5 bases each). CDR3 length: 17 amino acids. Germline V gives CDR1 SGDLS, CDR2 YYNGEE. V was shortened by 3 bases and J by 0 bases, with 15 bases between the two germline ends. In DNA, the CDR3 is TGTGCCAGCAGCGGAGGGGAGTTGTCTGCGAACACCGGGGAGCTGTTTTTT. As protein: CASSGGELSANTGELFF. The complete variable domain, with remaining parts taken from reference TRBV9 and TRBJ2-2, reads DSGVTQTPKHLITATGQRVTLRCSPRSGDLSVYWYQQSLDQGLQFLIQYYNGEERAKGNILERFSAQQFPDLHSELNLSSLELGDSALYFCASSGGELSANTGELFFGEGSRLTVL.

This clonotype was counted ten times or more. The chain couples TRBV7-2 to TRBJ2-7, with a weak D call TRBD2 (6 bases). The germline V and J ends were trimmed by 0 bases and 7 bases, with 7 bases remaining between them. The CDR3 has 12 residues. The germline V gene encodes CDR1 SGHTA and CDR2 FQGNSA. The CDR3 loop reads CASSLARGEQYF. The CDR3, as DNA: TGTGCCAGCAGCTTAGCTCGGGGGGAGCAGTACTTC.

V and J are TRBV27 and TRBJ2-7, with D possibly matching TRBD1 (5 bases). This CDR3 is 17 amino acids long. Germline CDR1 reads MNHEY; CDR2 reads SMNVEV (reference sequence). V lost 10 bases, J lost 2 bases, and 27 bases lay in between. In nucleotides, the CDR3 is TGTGCCAACCGAACCAAAACAGGATACCTACGAGCCTACGAGCAGTACTTC. Amino acid sequence: CANRTKTGYLRAYEQYF.

This clonotype was found many times. The V gene is TRBV12-3 or TRBV12-4, the J gene TRBJ1-5; no definite D call. V lost 6 bases and J lost 6, with 15 bases in between. The CDR3 runs 14 residues. CDR3 sequence: CASSPLKGTQPQHF. The CDR3 DNA follows: TGTGCCAGCAGCCCCTTGAAGGGAACTCAGCCCCAGCATTTT.

The chain is built from TRBV6-5 and TRBJ1-2, with 7 bases lining up with TRBD1. Per the germline V gene, CDR1 is MNHEY and CDR2 is SVGAGI. This CDR3 region has 13 residues. Germline trimming cut 6 bases from V and 5 bases from J; bases unmatched to any gene: 6. CDR3 sequence reads: CASRRQGPYGYTF. As DNA, the CDR3 is TGTGCCAGCAGGAGACAGGGACCTTATGGCTACACCTTC.

This clonotype was found many times. This chain links TRBV9 with TRBJ1-6, with D possibly matching TRBD1 (5 bases). Per germline, CDR1 SGDLS and CDR2 YYNGEE. With 0 bases removed from V and 15 bases from J, the gap between germline ends came to 16 bases. The CDR3 has 14 residues. The CDR3 region is CASSVDDSGNLLHF. The CDR3 bases are TGTGCCAGCAGCGTAGACGATTCAGGGAACCTCCTCCACTTT.

This clonotype was picked up a small number of times. In DNA, the CDR3 is TGTGCCAGCAGGCGGACAGGGACAGGGTCTCGGTACACCTTC. This translates into CASRRTGTGSRYTF. The chain carries TRBV6-5 and TRBJ1-2; 9 bases are shared with TRBD1. This CDR3 is built from 14 residues. The V segment lost 6 bases and the J segment 11 bases; nucleotides outside the gene matches: 13. The germline CDR1 and CDR2 sequences are MNHEY and SVGAGI.